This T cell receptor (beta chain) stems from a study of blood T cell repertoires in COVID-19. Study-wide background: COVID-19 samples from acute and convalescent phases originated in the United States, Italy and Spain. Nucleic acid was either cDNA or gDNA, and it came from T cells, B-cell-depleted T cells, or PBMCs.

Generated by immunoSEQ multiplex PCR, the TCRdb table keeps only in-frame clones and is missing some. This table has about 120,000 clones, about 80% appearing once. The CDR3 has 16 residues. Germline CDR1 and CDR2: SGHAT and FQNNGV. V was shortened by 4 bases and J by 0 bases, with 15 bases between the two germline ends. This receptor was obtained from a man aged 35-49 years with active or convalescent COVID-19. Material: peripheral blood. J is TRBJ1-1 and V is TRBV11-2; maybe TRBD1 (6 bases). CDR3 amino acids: CASSSTRDTLNTEAFF. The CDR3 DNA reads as TGTGCCAGCAGCTCGACTCGGGACACTTTGAACACTGAAGCTTTCTTT.